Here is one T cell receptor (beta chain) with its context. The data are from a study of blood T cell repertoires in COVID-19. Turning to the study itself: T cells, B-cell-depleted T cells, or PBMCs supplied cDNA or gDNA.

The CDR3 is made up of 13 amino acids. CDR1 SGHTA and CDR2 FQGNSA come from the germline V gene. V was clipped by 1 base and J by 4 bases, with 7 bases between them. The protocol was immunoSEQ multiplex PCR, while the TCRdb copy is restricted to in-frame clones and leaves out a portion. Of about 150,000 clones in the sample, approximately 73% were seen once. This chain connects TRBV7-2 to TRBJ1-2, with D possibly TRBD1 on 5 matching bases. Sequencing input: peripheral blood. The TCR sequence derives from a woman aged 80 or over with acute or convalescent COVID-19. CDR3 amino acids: CASSLGTSYGYTF. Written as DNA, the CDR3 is TGTGCCAGCAGCTTAGGGACAAGCTATGGCTACACCTTC.